This T cell receptor (beta chain) was profiled in a study of human T cells and chemical hapten exposure. Study summary: Upper-back patches of 0.01% DPC were read at 6 days. Diagnoses of alopecia areata, totalis or universalis occurred in mostly female patients.

A single record per CDR3 protein comes from TCRdb applying MiXCR to the RACE reads. The table shows under 300,000 distinct CDR3 sequences, with 7% to 10% occurring only once. As to time point: pre-sensitization, week 0. Treatment meaning: therapeutic diphenylcyclopropenone sensitization with weekly scalp DPC. Whole blood, unfractionated, served as the material for total RNA extraction. This clonotype was detected many times. The antigen remains undetermined. The ends were cut back, 6 bases at V and 6 bases at J, with 8 bases in the middle. The CDR3 length is 10 residues. Germline lookup yields CDR1 DFQATT and CDR2 SNEGSKA (reference sequence). Findings and limits, study-wide: Among expanded TCRs, significantly more large CDR3 similarity clusters formed than among controls.

This specimen consisted of whole blood, obtained in connection with sensitization to the hapten diphenylcyclopropenone (DPC). The sequence came from a woman in her thirties or forties with alopecia areata. Some clones in this sample may be carry-over from other donors' samples. The chain has TRBV20-1 and TRBJ1-1; TRBD1 is a possible D gene (5 bases). CDR3 amino acids: CSAKQAEAFF. CDR3 sequence (DNA): TGCAGTGCAAAACAGGCTGAAGCTTTCTTT.